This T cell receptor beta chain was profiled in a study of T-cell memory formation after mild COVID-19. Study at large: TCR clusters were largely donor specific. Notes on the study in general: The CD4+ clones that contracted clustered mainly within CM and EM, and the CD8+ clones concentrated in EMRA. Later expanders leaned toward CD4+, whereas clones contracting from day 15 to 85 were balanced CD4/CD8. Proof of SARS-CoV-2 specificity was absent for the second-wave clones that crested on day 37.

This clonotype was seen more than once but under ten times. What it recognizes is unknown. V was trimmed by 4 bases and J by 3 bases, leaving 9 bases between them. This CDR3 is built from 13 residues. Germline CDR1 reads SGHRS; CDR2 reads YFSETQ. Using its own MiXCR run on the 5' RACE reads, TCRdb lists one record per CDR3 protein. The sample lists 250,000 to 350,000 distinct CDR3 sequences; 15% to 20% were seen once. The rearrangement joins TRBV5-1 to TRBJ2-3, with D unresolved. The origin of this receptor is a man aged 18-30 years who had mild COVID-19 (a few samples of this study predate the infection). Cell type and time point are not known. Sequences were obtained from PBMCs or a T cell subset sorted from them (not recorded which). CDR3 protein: CASSPKLTDTQYF. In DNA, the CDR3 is TGCGCCAGCAGCCCCAAATTAACAGATACGCAGTATTTT. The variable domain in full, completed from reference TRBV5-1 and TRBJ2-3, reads KAGVTQTPRYLIKTRGQQVTLSCSPISGHRSVSWYQQTPGQGLQFLFEYFSETQRNKGNFPGRFSGRQFSNSRSEMNVSTLELGDSALYLCASSPKLTDTQYFGPGTRLTVL.